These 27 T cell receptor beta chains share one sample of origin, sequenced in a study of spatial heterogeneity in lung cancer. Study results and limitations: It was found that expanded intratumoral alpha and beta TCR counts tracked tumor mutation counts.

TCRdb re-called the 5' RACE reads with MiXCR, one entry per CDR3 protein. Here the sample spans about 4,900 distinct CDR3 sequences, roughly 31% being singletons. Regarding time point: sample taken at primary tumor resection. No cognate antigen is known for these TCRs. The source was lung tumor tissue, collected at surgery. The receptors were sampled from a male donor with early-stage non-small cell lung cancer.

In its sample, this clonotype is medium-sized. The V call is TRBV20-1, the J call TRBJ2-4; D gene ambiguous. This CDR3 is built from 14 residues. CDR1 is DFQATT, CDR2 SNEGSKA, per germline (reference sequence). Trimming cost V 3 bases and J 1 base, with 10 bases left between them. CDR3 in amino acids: CSARVGLAKNIQYF. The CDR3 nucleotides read TGCAGTGCTAGGGTCGGCCTGGCCAAAAACATTCAGTACTTC.

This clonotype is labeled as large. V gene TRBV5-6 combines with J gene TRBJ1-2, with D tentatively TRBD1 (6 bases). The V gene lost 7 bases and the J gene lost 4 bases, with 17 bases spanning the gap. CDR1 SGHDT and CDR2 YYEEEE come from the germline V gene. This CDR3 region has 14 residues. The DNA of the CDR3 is TGTGCCAGCGTCGGACAGCAGAGGGGCTATGGCTACACCTTC. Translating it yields CASVGQQRGYGYTF.

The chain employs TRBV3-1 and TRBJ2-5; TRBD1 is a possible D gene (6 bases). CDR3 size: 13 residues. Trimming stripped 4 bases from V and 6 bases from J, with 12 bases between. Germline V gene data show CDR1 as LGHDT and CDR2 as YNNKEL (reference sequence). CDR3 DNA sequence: TGTGCCAGCAGCCCCCCAGGGGTCCAGACCCAGTACTTC. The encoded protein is CASSPPGVQTQYF.

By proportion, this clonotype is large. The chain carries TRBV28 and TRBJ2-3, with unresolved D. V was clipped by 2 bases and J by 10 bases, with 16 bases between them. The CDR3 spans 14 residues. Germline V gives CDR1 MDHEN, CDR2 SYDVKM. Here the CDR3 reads CASSLPGSDPAQYF. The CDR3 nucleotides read TGTGCCAGCAGTTTACCGGGCTCCGACCCCGCGCAGTATTTT. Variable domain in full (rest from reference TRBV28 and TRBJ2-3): DVKVTQSSRYLVKRTGEKVFLECVQDMDHENMFWYRQDPGLGLRLIYFSYDVKMKEKGDIPEGYSVSREKKERFSLILESASTNQTSMYLCASSLPGSDPAQYFGPGTRLTVL.

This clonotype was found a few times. The CDR3 loop is CASRLSSQSHNEQFF. The CDR3 nucleotides are TGTGCCAGCAGACTATCATCCCAATCCCACAATGAGCAGTTCTTC. This rearrangement joins TRBV28 to TRBJ2-1; D unresolved. V shed 6 bases and J shed 5 bases, with 17 bases lying between them. Germline CDR1 MDHEN, CDR2 SYDVKM. The CDR3 runs 15 residues.

The CDR3 DNA reads as TGTGCCAGCGCCCCCGCAGGGGTTGGTGAAAAACTGTTTTTT. This codes for CASAPAGVGEKLFF. This chain connects TRBV27 to TRBJ1-4, with D perhaps matching TRBD1 (6 bases). Trimming cost V 8 bases and J 7 bases, with 17 bases left between them. The germline gives CDR1 MNHEY, CDR2 SMNVEV (reference sequence). This CDR3 has 14 amino acids. Combining the CDR3 with reference TRBV27 and TRBJ1-4 gives the whole variable domain EAQVTQNPRYLITVTGKKLTVTCSQNMNHEYMSWYRQDPGLGLRQIYYSMNVEVTDKGDVPEGYKVSRKEKRNFPLILESPSPNQTSLYFCASAPAGVGEKLFFGSGTQLSVL.

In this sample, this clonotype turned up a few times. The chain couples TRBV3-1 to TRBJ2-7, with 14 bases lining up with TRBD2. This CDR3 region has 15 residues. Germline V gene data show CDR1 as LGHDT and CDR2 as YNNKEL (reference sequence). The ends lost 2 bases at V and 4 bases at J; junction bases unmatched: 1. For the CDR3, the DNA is TGTGCCAGCAGCCAAAGACTAGCGGGAGGGTACGAGCAGTACTTC. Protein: CASSQRLAGGYEQYF.

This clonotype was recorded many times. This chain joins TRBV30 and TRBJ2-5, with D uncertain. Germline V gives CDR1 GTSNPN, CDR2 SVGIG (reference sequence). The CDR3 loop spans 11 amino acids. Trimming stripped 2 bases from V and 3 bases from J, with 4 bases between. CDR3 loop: CAWSWEETQYF. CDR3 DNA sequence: TGTGCCTGGAGTTGGGAAGAGACCCAGTACTTC.

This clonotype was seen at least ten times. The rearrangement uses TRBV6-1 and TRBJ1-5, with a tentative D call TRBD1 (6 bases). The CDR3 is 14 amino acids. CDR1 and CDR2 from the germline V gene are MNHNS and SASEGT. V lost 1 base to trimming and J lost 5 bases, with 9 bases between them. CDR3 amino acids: CASSEGTEYQPQHF. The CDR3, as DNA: TGTGCCAGCAGTGAAGGGACAGAATATCAGCCCCAGCATTTT.

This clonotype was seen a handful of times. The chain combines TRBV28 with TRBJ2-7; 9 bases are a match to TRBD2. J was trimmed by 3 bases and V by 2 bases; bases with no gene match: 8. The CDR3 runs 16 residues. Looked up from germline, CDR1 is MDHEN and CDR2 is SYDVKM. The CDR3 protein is CASSLELAGTDYEQYF. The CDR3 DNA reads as TGTGCCAGCAGTTTAGAGCTAGCGGGGACCGACTACGAGCAGTACTTC.

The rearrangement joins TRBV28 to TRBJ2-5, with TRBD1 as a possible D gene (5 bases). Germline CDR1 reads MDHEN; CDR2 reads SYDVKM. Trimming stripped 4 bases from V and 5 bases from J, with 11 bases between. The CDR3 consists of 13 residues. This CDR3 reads CASSWAGLETQYF. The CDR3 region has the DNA TGTGCCAGCAGTTGGGCAGGGTTGGAGACCCAGTACTTC.

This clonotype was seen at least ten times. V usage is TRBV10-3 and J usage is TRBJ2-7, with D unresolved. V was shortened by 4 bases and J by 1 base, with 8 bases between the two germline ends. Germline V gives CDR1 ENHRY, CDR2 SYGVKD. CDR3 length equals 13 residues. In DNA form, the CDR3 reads TGTGCCATCAGTGGGATTCTGTCCTACGAGCAGTACTTC. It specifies CAISGILSYEQYF.

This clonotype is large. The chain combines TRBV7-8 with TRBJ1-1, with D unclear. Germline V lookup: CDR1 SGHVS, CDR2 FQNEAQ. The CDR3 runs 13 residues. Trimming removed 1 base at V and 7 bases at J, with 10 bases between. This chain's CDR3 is CASSLVGRGEAFF. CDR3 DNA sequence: TGTGCCAGCAGCTTAGTCGGCAGAGGTGAAGCTTTCTTT.

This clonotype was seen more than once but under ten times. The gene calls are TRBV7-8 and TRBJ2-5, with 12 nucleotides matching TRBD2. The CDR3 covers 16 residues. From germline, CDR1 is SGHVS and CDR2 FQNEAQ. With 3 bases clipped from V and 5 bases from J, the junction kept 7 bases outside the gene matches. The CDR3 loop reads CASSLLAGGPRETQYF. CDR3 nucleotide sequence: TGTGCCAGCAGCTTGCTAGCGGGAGGGCCGAGGGAGACCCAGTACTTC. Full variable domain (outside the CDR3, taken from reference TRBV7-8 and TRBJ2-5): GAGVSQSPRYKVAKRGQDVALRCDPISGHVSLFWYQQALGQGPEFLTYFQNEAQLDKSGLPSDRFFAERPEGSVSTLKIQRTQQEDSAVYLCASSLLAGGPRETQYFGPGTRLLVL.

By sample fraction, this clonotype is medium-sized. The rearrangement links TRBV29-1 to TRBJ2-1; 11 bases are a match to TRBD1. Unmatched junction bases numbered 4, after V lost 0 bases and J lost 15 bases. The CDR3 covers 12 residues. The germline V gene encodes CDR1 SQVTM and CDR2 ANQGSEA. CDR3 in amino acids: CSVEDPGTGGFF. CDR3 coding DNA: TGCAGCGTTGAAGACCCCGGGACAGGGGGGTTCTTC.

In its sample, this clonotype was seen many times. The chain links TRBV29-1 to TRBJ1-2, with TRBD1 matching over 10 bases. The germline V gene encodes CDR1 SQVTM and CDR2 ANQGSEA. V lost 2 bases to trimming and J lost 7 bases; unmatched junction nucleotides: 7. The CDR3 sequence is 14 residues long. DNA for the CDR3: TGCAGCGTTGAATCCGGGACAGGGGTTCCTGGCTACACCTTC. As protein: CSVESGTGVPGYTF.

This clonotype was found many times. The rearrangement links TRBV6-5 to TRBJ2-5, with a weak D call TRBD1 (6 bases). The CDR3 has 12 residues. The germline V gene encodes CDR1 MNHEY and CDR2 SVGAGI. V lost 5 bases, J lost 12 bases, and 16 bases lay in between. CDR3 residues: CASSTLPGGEYF. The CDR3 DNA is TGTGCCAGCAGTACCTTGCCTGGGGGCGAGTACTTC.

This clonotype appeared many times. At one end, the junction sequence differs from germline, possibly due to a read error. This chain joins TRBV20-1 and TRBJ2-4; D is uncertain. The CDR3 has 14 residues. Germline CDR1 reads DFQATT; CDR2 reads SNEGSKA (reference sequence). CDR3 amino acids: CSARVGLAKDIQYF. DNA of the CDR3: TGCAGTGCTAGGGTCGGCCTGGCCAAAGACATTCAGTACTTC.

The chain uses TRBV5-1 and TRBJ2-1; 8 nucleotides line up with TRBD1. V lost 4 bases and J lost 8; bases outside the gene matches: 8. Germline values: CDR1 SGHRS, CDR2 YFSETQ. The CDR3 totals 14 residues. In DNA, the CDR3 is TGCGCCAGCAGCCCTGGACAGGGCTCGGATGAGCAGTTCTTC. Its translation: CASSPGQGSDEQFF.

The CDR3 nucleotides read TGTGCCAGCAGCTTAGGACAGAATAACTATGGCTACACCTTC. Protein product: CASSLGQNNYGYTF. This rearrangement joins TRBV7-3 to TRBJ1-2; a weak D match, TRBD1 (6 bases). Germline CDR1 SGHTA, CDR2 FQGTGA. The length of the CDR3 is 14 residues. Trimming left V 2 bases short and J 1 base short, with 8 bases between. Drawing the rest from reference TRBV7-3 and TRBJ1-2, the complete variable domain is GAGVSQTPSNKVTEKGKYVELRCDPISGHTALYWYRQSLGQGPEFLIYFQGTGAADDSGLPNDRFFAVRPEGSVSTLKIQRTERGDSAVYLCASSLGQNNYGYTFGSGTRLTVV.

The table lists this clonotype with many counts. CDR3 amino acids: CASRMTGSYGYTF. The CDR3 coding sequence is TGTGCCAGCAGGATGACAGGGAGCTATGGCTACACCTTC. This rearrangement joins TRBV7-2 to TRBJ1-2; 7 bases fit TRBD1. Germline-derived CDR1 and CDR2 are SGHTA and FQGNSA. The CDR3 runs 13 residues. The trim removed 6 bases at V and 4 bases at J, leaving 5 bases unmatched.

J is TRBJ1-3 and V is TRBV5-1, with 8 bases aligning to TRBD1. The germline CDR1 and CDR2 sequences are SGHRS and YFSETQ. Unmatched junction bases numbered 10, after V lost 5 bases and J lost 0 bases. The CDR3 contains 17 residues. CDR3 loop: CASSSSGTGPSGNTIYF. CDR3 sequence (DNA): TGCGCCAGCAGTTCTTCCGGGACAGGACCCTCTGGAAACACCATATATTTT.

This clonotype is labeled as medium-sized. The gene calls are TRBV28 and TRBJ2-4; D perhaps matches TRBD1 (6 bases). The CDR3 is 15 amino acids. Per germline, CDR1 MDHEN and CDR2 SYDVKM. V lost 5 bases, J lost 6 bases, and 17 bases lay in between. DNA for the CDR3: TGTGCCAGCAGTCCCTCAGGGGTTGGGGGAAACATTCAGTACTTC. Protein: CASSPSGVGGNIQYF.

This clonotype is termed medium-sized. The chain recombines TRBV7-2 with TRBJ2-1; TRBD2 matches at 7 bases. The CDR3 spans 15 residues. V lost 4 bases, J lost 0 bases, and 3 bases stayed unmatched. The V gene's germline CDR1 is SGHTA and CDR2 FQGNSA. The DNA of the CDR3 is TGTGCCAGCAGCTCGGGCGGGAGCTCCTACAATGAGCAGTTCTTC. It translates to CASSSGGSSYNEQFF.

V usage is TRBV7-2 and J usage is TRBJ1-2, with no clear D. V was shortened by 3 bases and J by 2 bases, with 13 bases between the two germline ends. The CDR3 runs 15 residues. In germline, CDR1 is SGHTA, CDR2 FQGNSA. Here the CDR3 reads CASSFGGSANYGYTF. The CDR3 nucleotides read TGTGCCAGCAGCTTTGGAGGATCGGCAAACTATGGCTACACCTTC.

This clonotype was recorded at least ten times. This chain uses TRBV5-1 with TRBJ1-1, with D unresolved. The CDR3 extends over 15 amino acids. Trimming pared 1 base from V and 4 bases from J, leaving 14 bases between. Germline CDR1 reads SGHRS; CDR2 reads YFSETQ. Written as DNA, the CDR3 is TGCGCCAGCAGCTTGCGGCAGCCGGGGAGCACTGAAGCTTTCTTT. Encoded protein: CASSLRQPGSTEAFF.

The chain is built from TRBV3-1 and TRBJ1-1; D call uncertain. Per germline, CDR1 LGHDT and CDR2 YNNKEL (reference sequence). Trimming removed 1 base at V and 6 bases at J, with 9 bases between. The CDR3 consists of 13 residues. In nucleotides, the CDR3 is TGTGCCAGCAGCCAAGGAACCGGGGCTGAAGCTTTCTTT. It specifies CASSQGTGAEAFF.